The rows below give T cell receptor beta chains drawn from one sample of a study of cytomegalovirus exposure and HLA in healthy donors. Libraries were prepared by immunoSEQ multiplex PCR; TCRdb keeps only in-frame clonotypes and omits some of them. The profile shows some 120,000 clones, 77% of them singletons. The specimen sequenced was PBMCs. The receptors come from a human donor in good health. The CDR3 runs from the conserved cysteine through the conserved F or W. The D gene is left open where the match is weak. Clone size appears in some rows only: once, few, many, or a class for an expanded clone.

j_call: TRBJ1-4; cdr3_length: 16; v_call: TRBV19; clone_size: few; d_call: TRBD1; cdr3_aa: CASRDRGFQSNEKLFF; cdr3_nt: TGTGCCAGCCGGGACAGGGGGTTTCAGTCTAATGAAAAACTGTTTTTT
j_call: TRBJ1-4; cdr3_length: 14; v_call: TRBV5-1; clone_size: -; d_call: TRBD1; cdr3_aa: CASSLDREVEKLFF; cdr3_nt: TGCGCCAGCAGCTTAGACAGGGAGGTTGAAAAACTGTTTTTT
j_call: TRBJ2-2; cdr3_length: 16; v_call: TRBV18; clone_size: -; d_call: TRBD1; cdr3_aa: CASSNTGQANTGELFF; cdr3_nt: TGTGCCAGCTCAAACACGGGACAGGCGAACACCGGGGAGCTGTTTTTT
j_call: TRBJ2-1; cdr3_length: 15; v_call: TRBV5-1; clone_size: -; d_call: -; cdr3_aa: CASRGQGISYNEQFF; cdr3_nt: TGCGCCAGCAGAGGGCAGGGGATCTCCTACAATGAGCAGTTCTTC
j_call: TRBJ2-7; cdr3_length: 15; v_call: TRBV27; clone_size: -; d_call: TRBD1; cdr3_aa: CASKLAGTGDNEQYF; cdr3_nt: TGTGCCAGCAAGCTAGCCGGGACAGGGGACAACGAGCAGTACTTC
j_call: TRBJ2-1; cdr3_length: 14; v_call: TRBV12-5; clone_size: few; d_call: TRBD1; cdr3_aa: CASATGVGANEQFF; cdr3_nt: TGTGCTAGTGCCACAGGGGTAGGGGCCAATGAGCAGTTCTTC
j_call: TRBJ1-1; cdr3_length: 15; v_call: TRBV5-1; clone_size: -; d_call: -; cdr3_aa: CASSPQGPGGTEAFF; cdr3_nt: TGCGCCAGCAGCCCACAGGGCCCGGGTGGCACTGAAGCTTTCTTT
j_call: TRBJ2-2; cdr3_length: 14; v_call: TRBV10-2; clone_size: -; d_call: TRBD1; cdr3_aa: CATRTGAGTGELFF; cdr3_nt: TGCGCCACCCGGACAGGGGCGGGCACCGGGGAGCTGTTTTTT
j_call: TRBJ2-3; cdr3_length: 14; v_call: TRBV9; clone_size: once; d_call: -; cdr3_aa: CASSSMGAADTQYF; cdr3_nt: TGTGCCAGCAGCAGCATGGGGGCCGCAGATACGCAGTATTTT
j_call: TRBJ2-7; cdr3_length: 13; v_call: TRBV5-1; clone_size: -; d_call: TRBD2; cdr3_aa: CASRREGGYEQYF; cdr3_nt: TGCGCCAGCAGACGGGAGGGCGGCTACGAGCAGTACTTC
j_call: TRBJ2-7; cdr3_length: 12; v_call: TRBV2; clone_size: -; d_call: -; cdr3_aa: CASSRDYYEQYF; cdr3_nt: TGTGCCAGCAGCAGAGACTACTACGAGCAGTACTTC
j_call: TRBJ1-5; cdr3_length: 16; v_call: TRBV5-6; clone_size: -; d_call: -; cdr3_aa: CASSRRGGVGNQPQHF; cdr3_nt: TGTGCCAGCAGCAGGAGAGGGGGAGTCGGCAATCAGCCCCAGCATTTT
j_call: TRBJ2-7; cdr3_length: 14; v_call: TRBV5-1; clone_size: -; d_call: TRBD2; cdr3_aa: CASSLVAGSYEQYF; cdr3_nt: TGCGCCAGCAGCTTGGTAGCGGGGTCCTACGAGCAGTACTTC
j_call: TRBJ2-7; cdr3_length: 15; v_call: TRBV5-5; clone_size: -; d_call: TRBD2; cdr3_aa: CASSLSPSGIYEQYF; cdr3_nt: TGTGCCAGCAGCTTGTCCCCTAGCGGGATTTACGAGCAGTACTTC
j_call: TRBJ2-7; cdr3_length: 12; v_call: TRBV6-6; clone_size: once; d_call: -; cdr3_aa: CASSYGRYEQYF; cdr3_nt: TGTGCCAGCAGTTACGGGCGATACGAGCAGTACTTC
j_call: TRBJ2-7; cdr3_length: 15; v_call: TRBV6-5; clone_size: -; d_call: TRBD1; cdr3_aa: CASSRQGAGAYEQYF; cdr3_nt: TGTGCCAGCTCAAGGCAGGGGGCAGGTGCCTACGAGCAGTACTTC
j_call: TRBJ1-5; cdr3_length: 18; v_call: TRBV19; clone_size: -; d_call: TRBD1; cdr3_aa: CASSSRDRGPFLNQPQHF; cdr3_nt: TGTGCCAGTAGTTCCCGGGACAGGGGACCTTTTCTCAATCAGCCCCAGCATTTT
j_call: TRBJ1-3; cdr3_length: 17; v_call: TRBV7-7; clone_size: -; d_call: -; cdr3_aa: CASSPVLDSSPGNTIYF; cdr3_nt: TGTGCCAGCAGCCCAGTTTTGGACAGTAGCCCTGGAAACACCATATATTTT
j_call: TRBJ1-1; cdr3_length: 15; v_call: TRBV4-2; clone_size: -; d_call: TRBD1; cdr3_aa: CASSQGQGSNQGAFF; cdr3_nt: TGTGCCAGCAGCCAAGGACAGGGTTCTAATCAAGGAGCTTTCTTT
j_call: TRBJ2-3; cdr3_length: 14; v_call: TRBV6-5; clone_size: few; d_call: TRBD1; cdr3_aa: CASSYGTDSDTQYF; cdr3_nt: TGTGCCAGCAGTTACGGGACAGATTCGGATACGCAGTATTTT
j_call: TRBJ2-2; cdr3_length: 14; v_call: TRBV7-9; clone_size: -; d_call: -; cdr3_aa: CASSFAGFWGELFF; cdr3_nt: TGTGCCAGCAGCTTCGCGGGGTTTTGGGGTGAGCTGTTTTTT
j_call: TRBJ1-1; cdr3_length: 13; v_call: TRBV19; clone_size: -; d_call: -; cdr3_aa: CASSISGVTEAFF; cdr3_nt: TGTGCCAGTAGTATTTCAGGGGTCACTGAAGCTTTCTTT
j_call: TRBJ2-2; cdr3_length: 15; v_call: TRBV28; clone_size: -; d_call: TRBD1; cdr3_aa: CASRGPGQGAGELFF; cdr3_nt: TGTGCCAGCAGGGGACCGGGACAGGGGGCCGGGGAGCTGTTTTTT
j_call: TRBJ1-4; cdr3_length: 14; v_call: TRBV19; clone_size: few; d_call: -; cdr3_aa: CASSEGPGGEKLFF; cdr3_nt: TGTGCCAGTAGTGAGGGGCCCGGGGGTGAAAAACTGTTTTTT
j_call: TRBJ2-7; cdr3_length: 14; v_call: TRBV7-9; clone_size: -; d_call: TRBD1; cdr3_aa: CASSKAGQGLRQYF; cdr3_nt: TGTGCCAGCAGCAAAGCCGGACAGGGCCTCCGGCAGTACTTC
j_call: TRBJ1-1; cdr3_length: 15; v_call: TRBV7-9; clone_size: once; d_call: -; cdr3_aa: CASSSNVGGFTEAFF; cdr3_nt: TGTGCCAGCAGCTCTAACGTGGGCGGGTTCACTGAAGCTTTCTTT
j_call: TRBJ2-4; cdr3_length: 19; v_call: TRBV19; clone_size: -; d_call: TRBD2; cdr3_aa: CASSPLGGRSPLGKNIQYF; cdr3_nt: TGTGCCAGTAGTCCCCTGGGAGGGAGATCCCCATTAGGCAAAAACATTCAGTACTTC
j_call: TRBJ2-7; cdr3_length: 13; v_call: TRBV6-5; clone_size: -; d_call: -; cdr3_aa: CASSQPGGQEQYF; cdr3_nt: TGTGCCAGCAGCCAACCAGGGGGGCAAGAGCAGTACTTC
j_call: TRBJ2-3; cdr3_length: 15; v_call: TRBV6-1; clone_size: -; d_call: -; cdr3_aa: CASSEARSSTDTQYF; cdr3_nt: TGTGCCAGCAGTGAAGCGCGGTCTAGCACAGATACGCAGTATTTT
j_call: TRBJ2-5; cdr3_length: 13; v_call: TRBV19; clone_size: -; d_call: TRBD1; cdr3_aa: CASSETGSETQYF; cdr3_nt: TGTGCCAGTAGCGAGACAGGGTCGGAGACCCAGTACTTC
j_call: TRBJ2-1; cdr3_length: 14; v_call: TRBV19; clone_size: -; d_call: -; cdr3_aa: CASSIDSTRNEQFF; cdr3_nt: TGTGCCAGTAGTATAGATAGTACCCGAAATGAGCAGTTCTTC
j_call: TRBJ1-2; cdr3_length: 14; v_call: TRBV27; clone_size: -; d_call: -; cdr3_aa: CASSLSPTNYGYTF; cdr3_nt: TGTGCCAGCAGTTTATCCCCCACTAACTATGGCTACACCTTC